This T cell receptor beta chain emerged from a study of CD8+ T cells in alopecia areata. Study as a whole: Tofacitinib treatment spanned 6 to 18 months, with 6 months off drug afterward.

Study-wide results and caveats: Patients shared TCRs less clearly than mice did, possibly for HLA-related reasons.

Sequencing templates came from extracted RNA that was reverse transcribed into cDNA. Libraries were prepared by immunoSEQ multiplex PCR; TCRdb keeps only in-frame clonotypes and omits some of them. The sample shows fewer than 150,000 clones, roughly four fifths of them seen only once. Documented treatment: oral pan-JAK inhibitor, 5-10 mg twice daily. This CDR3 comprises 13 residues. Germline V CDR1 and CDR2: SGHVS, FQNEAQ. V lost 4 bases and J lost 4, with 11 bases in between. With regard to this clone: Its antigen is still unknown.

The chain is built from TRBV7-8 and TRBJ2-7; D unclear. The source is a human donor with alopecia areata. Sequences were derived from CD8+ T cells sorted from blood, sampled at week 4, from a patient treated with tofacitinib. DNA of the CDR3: TGTGCCAGCAGCTCTCGGTCGAAATACGAGCAGTACTTC. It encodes CASSSRSKYEQYF.